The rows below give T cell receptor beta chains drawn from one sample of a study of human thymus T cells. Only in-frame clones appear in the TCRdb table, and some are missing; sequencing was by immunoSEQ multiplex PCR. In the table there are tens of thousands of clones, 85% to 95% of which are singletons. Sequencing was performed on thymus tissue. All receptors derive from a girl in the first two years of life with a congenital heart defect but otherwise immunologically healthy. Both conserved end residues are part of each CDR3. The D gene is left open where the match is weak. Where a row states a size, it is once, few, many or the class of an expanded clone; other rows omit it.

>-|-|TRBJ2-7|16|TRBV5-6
TGTGCCAGCAGCCTTCTGATCCGGGGTAGGGGCTACGAGCAGTACTTC
CASSLLIRGRGYEQYF
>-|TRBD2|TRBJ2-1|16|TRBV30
TGTGCCTGGAGGGAGACTAGCCGCGGGAAGATGAATGAGCAGTTCTTC
CAWRETSRGKMNEQFF
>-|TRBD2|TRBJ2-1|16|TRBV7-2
TGTGCCAGCAGCCCCGGCATTAGCGGGAGTACATGGGAGCAGTTCTTC
CASSPGISGSTWEQFF
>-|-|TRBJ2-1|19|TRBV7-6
TGTGCCAGCAGCTTTGGGTCGGGTTGGGGGCAGGAGTTTTGGAAGGAGCAGTTCTTC
CASSFGSGWGQEFWKEQFF
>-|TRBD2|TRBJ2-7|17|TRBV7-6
TGTGCCAGCAGCCCGCGACTAGCGGGAGAGACCCGCTACGAGCAGTACTTC
CASSPRLAGETRYEQYF
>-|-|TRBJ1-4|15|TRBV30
TGTGCCTGGAGTGGAGATTGGGAACATAATGAAAAACTGTTTTTT
CAWSGDWEHNEKLFF
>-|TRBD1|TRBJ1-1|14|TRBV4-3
TGCGCCAGCAGCCAGGACAGGGAAAACACTGAAGCTTTCTTT
CASSQDRENTEAFF
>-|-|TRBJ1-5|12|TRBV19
TGTGCCAGTAGTATGACGGACGGTACCCAGCATTTT
CASSMTDGTQHF
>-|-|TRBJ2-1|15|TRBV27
TGTGCCAGCAGTTTGGAGGGGAGCTCCTACAATGAGCAGTTCTTC
CASSLEGSSYNEQFF
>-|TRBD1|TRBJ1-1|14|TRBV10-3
TGTGCCATCAAGACGACAGGGACGGGCACTGAAGCTTTCTTT
CAIKTTGTGTEAFF
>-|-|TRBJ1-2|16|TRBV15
TGTGCCACCAGCAGAGAGGCAGGGGAGTGTGACTATGGCTACACCTTC
CATSREAGECDYGYTF
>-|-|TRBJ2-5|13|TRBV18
TGTGCCAGCTCACCACCGGTGAGGCAGACCCAGTACTTC
CASSPPVRQTQYF
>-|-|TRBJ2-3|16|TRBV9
TGTGCCAGCAGCGCGCCAGGTTTCCTAAGCACAGATACGCAGTATTTT
CASSAPGFLSTDTQYF
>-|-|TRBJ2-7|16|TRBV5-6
TGTGCCAGCAGCTCCACTAGGGTAGAAAAGGGGCACGAGCAGTACTTC
CASSSTRVEKGHEQYF
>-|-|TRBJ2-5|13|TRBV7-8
TGTGCCAGCAGCTCCGAGGCACAAGAGACCCAGTACTTC
CASSSEAQETQYF
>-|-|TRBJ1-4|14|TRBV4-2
TGTGCCAGCAGTTTCGCAGTGGCTAATGAAAAACTGTTTTTT
CASSFAVANEKLFF
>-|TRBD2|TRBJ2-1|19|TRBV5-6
TGTGCCAGCAGCTTGTCGGGGCTAGCGGGAGTGCTAAACTACGATGAGCAGTTCTTC
CASSLSGLAGVLNYDEQFF
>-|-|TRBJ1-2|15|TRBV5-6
TGTGCCAGCAGCTTGAAGGGGAGAACGAACTATGGCTACACCTTC
CASSLKGRTNYGYTF
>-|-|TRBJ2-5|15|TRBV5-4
TGTGCCAGCAGCTTGGGTCAGGGGACTAAAGAGACCCAGTACTTC
CASSLGQGTKETQYF
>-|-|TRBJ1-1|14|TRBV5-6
TGTGCCAGCAGCGTATCAGGGAGGAACACTGAAGCTTTCTTT
CASSVSGRNTEAFF
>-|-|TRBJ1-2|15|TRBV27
TGTGCCAGCCGACAAATCCCACCGGACGACTATGGCTACACCTTC
CASRQIPPDDYGYTF
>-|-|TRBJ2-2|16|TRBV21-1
TGTGCCAGCAGCAAAGAAGACCTCCCGGGGACCGGGGAGCTGTTTTTT
CASSKEDLPGTGELFF
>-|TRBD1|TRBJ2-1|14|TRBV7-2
TGTGCCAGCAGCTCCGGGACAGGTAACAATGAGCAGTTCTTC
CASSSGTGNNEQFF
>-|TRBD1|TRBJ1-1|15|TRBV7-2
TGTGCCAGCAGCCCTCCGGGACAGGGTACTCCTGAAGCTTTCTTT
CASSPPGQGTPEAFF
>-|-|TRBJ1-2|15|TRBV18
TGTGCCAGCTCACCAGGTCTGGCTGCTAACTATGGCTACACCTTC
CASSPGLAANYGYTF
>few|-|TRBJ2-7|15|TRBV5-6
TGTGCCAGCAGCTCTAGAGAGCCCTCCGCCTACGAGCAGTACTTC
CASSSREPSAYEQYF
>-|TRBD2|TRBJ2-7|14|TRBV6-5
TGTGCCAGCCGTACTAGCGGGAGTTTGGACGAGCAGTACTTC
CASRTSGSLDEQYF
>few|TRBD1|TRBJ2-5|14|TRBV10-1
TGCGCCAGCAGTGAGGGGGACAGGACAGAGACCCAGTACTTC
CASSEGDRTETQYF
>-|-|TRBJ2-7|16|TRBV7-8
TGTGCCAGCAGCCCTCCCGGCCCACCCCGAGGACACGAGCAGTACTTC
CASSPPGPPRGHEQYF
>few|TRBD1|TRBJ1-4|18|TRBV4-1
TGCGCCAGCAGCCAAGACGCGGGACAGAACTCAACTAATGAAAAACTGTTTTTT
CASSQDAGQNSTNEKLFF
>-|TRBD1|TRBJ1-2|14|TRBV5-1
TGCGCCAGCAGCCCACAGGGGTCGGACTATGGCTACACCTTC
CASSPQGSDYGYTF
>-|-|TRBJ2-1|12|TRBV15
TGTGCCACCACGGGTTCCTACAATGAGCAGTTCTTC
CATTGSYNEQFF
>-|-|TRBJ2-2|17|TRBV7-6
TGTGCCAGCAGCGACCCGGACAGAGTCTGGGACCATAGGGAGCTGTTTTTT
CASSDPDRVWDHRELFF
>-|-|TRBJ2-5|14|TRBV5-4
TGTGCCAGCAGCTTCGTGACGGGCGGAGAGACCCAGTACTTC
CASSFVTGGETQYF
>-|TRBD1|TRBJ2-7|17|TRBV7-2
TGTGCCAGCAGCTTAAGCAACAGGGGACGGGGCTCCTACGAGCAGTACTTC
CASSLSNRGRGSYEQYF
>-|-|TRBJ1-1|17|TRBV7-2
TGTGCCAGCAGCTTAGGTCGGTCACACCGCCACCTAAATGAAGCTTTCTTT
CASSLGRSHRHLNEAFF
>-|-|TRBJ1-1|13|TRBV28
TGTGCCAGCAGTTTCCACCGTCGGGATGAAGCTTTCTTT
CASSFHRRDEAFF
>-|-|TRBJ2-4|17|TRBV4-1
TGCGCCAGCAGCCAAGATCAGCGTCAGCTAGCCAAAAACATTCAGTACTTC
CASSQDQRQLAKNIQYF
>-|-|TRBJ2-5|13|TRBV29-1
TGCAGCGTCCGGTTGGACAGTCAAGAGACCCAGTACTTC
CSVRLDSQETQYF